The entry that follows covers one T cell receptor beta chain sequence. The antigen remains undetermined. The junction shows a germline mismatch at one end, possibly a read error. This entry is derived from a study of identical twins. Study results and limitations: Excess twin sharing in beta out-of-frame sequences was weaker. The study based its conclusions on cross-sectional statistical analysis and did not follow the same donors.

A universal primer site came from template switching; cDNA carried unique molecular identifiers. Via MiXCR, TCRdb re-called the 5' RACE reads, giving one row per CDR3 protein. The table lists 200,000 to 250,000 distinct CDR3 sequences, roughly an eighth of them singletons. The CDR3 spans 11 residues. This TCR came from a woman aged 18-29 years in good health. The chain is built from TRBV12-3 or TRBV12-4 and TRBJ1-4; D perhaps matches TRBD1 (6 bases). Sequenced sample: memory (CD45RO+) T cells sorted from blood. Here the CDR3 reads CDSSLSGELFF. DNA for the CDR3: TGTGACAGCAGTTTATCAGGGGAACTGTTTTTT.